This T cell receptor (beta chain) was found in a study of tumor-infiltrating lymphocytes in primary liver carcinoma. Germline V lookup: CDR1 WSHSY, CDR2 SAAADI. This CDR3 has 12 residues. With a constant-region primer, TCR beta cDNA was made from roughly 500 ng of total RNA. A slightly modified ARM-PCR protocol with three nested multiplex PCR rounds produced these TCR beta libraries. A C-beta reverse primer and TRBV1-TRBV30 forward primers served in each of the first two PCR rounds, at 9 to 10 cycles apiece. From the multiplex PCR reads, TCRdb called clonotypes with MiXCR, one entry per CDR3 protein. The sample lists approximately 37,000 distinct CDR3 sequences; roughly 80% were seen once. Comments on this clonotype: An end of the junction does not agree with germline; a read error may underlie this.

Without any cell sorting, about 19-32 mg of bulk tissue yielded co-extracted RNA and DNA. Sequenced material: tumor-adjacent normal liver tissue. The rearrangement joins TRBV10-2 to TRBJ2-5; the D is unclear. The origin of this receptor is a man aged 40-55 years with primary liver carcinoma and hepatitis B virus infection. The CDR3 region is CTSSHSQETQYF. As DNA, the CDR3 is TGCACCAGCAGTCACAGTCAAGAGACCCAGTACTTC.